This T cell receptor (beta chain) was recorded in a study of beta chain features in type 1 diabetes. General study findings and limits: Lower insertion and higher deletion counts appeared at VDJ junctions in type 1 diabetes patients. The naive, central memory and Treg TCRB repertoires looked more alike in patients than they did in healthy donors. Shorter TCRB CDR3s, moderately but significantly so, marked every one of the four CD4+ subsets in Type 1 diabetes patients.

With 6 bases removed from V and 5 bases from J, the gap between germline ends came to 18 bases. The CDR3 is made up of 15 amino acids. Germline-derived CDR1 and CDR2 are MDHEN and SYDVKM. Expressed TCRB transcripts were sequenced because the entire RNA isolate underwent reverse transcription. The data were produced by immunoSEQ multiplex PCR, yet TCRdb's version contains in-frame clones alone and is incomplete. The sample yields roughly 730,000 clones, over 10% seen once. This clone has just a few counts. Its antigen is not known. This receptor was identified in a man aged 18 to 29 with type 1 diabetes. The chain couples TRBV28 to TRBJ2-3; D not resolved. The sample consisted of naive CD4+ T cells from blood. CDR3 sequence (DNA): TGTGCCAGCAGCCCTAACGGCAGACTGGGAGATACGCAGTATTTT. Translating it yields CASSPNGRLGDTQYF.